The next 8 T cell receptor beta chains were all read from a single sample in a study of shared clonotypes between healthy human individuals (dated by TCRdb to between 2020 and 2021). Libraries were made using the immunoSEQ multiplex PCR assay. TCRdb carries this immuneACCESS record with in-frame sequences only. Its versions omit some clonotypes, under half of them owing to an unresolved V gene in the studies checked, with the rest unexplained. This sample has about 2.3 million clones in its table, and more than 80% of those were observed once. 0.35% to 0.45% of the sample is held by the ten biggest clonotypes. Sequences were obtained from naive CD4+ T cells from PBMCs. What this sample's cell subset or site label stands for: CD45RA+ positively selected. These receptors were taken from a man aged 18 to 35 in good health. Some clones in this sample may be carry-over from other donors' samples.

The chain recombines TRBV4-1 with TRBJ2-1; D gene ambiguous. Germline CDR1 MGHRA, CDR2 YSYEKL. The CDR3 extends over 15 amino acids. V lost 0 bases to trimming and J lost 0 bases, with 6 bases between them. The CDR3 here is CASSQDQSSYNEQFF. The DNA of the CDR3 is TGCGCCAGCAGCCAAGACCAAAGCTCCTACAATGAGCAGTTCTTC.

CDR3 region: CASSPGQGHQPQHF. CDR3 nucleotide sequence: TGTGCCAGCAGTCCCGGACAAGGTCATCAGCCCCAGCATTTT. The rearrangement links TRBV28 to TRBJ1-5; D might be TRBD1 (5 bases). Between the trimmed V and J ends, which lost 5 bases and 5 bases, there was a span of 13 bases. Looked up from germline, CDR1 is MDHEN and CDR2 is SYDVKM. The CDR3 runs 14 residues.

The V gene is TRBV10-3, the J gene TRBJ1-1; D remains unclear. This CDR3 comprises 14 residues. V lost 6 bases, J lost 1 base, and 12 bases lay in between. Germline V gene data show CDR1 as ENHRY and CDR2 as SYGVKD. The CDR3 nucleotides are TGTGCCATCAGATCGGCAGTGGGGAACACTGAAGCTTTCTTT. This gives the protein CAIRSAVGNTEAFF.

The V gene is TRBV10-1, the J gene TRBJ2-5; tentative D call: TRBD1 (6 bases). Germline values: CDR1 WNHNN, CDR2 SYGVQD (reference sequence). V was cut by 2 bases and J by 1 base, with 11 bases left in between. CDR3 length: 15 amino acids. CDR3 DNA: TGCGCCAGCAGTGAGACCGGACAGCCCCAAGAGACCCAGTACTTC. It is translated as CASSETGQPQETQYF.

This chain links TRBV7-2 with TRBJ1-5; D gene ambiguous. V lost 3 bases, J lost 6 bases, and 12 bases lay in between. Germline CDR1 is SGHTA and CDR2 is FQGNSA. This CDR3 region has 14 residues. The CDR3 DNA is TGTGCCAGCAGCTTTATGCTCTTGGGTCAGCCCCAGCATTTT. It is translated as CASSFMLLGQPQHF.

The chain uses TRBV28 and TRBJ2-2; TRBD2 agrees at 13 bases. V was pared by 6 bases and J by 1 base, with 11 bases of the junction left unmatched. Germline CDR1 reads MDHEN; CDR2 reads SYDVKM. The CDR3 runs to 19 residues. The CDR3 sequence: CASSTTGLAGDRNTGELFF. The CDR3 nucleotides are TGTGCCAGCAGCACTACCGGACTAGCGGGAGATAGGAACACCGGGGAGCTGTTTTTT. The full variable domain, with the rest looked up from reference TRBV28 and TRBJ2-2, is DVKVTQSSRYLVKRTGEKVFLECVQDMDHENMFWYRQDPGLGLRLIYFSYDVKMKEKGDIPEGYSVSREKKERFSLILESASTNQTSMYLCASSTTGLAGDRNTGELFFGEGSRLTVL.

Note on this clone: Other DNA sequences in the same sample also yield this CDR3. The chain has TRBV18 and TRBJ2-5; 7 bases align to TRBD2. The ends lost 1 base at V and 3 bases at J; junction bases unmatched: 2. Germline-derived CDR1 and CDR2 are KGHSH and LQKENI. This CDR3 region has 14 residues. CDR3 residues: CASSPLAGEETQYF. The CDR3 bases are TGTGCCAGCTCACCACTTGCGGGAGAAGAGACCCAGTACTTC.

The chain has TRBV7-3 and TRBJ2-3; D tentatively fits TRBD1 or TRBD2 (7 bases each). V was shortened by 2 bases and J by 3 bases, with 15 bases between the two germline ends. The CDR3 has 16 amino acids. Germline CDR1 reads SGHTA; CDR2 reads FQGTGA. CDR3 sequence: CASSLGLRGGTDTQYF. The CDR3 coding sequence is TGTGCCAGCAGCTTAGGTCTCAGGGGGGGAACAGATACGCAGTATTTT.